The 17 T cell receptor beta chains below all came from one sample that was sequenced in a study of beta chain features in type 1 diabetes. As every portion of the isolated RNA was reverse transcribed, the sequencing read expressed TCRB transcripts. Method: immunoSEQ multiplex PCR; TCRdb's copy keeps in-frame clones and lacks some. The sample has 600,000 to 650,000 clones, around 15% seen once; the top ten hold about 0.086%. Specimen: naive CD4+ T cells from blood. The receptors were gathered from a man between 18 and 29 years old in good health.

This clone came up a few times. The CDR3 DNA reads as TGTGCCAGCAAGGCGGGACTAGCGGGCTACGAGCAGTACTTC. This codes for CASKAGLAGYEQYF. The J gene is TRBJ2-7, the V gene TRBV7-9, with 12 bases matching TRBD2. CDR3 size: 14 residues. V gave up 7 bases and J gave up 3 bases; unmatched junction bases: 4. The germline CDR1 and CDR2 sequences are SEHNR and FQNEAQ (reference sequence).

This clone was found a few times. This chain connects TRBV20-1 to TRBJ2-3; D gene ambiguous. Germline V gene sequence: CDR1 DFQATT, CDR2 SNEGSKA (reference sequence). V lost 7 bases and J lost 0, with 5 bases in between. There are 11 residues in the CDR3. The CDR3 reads CSGGSTDTQYF. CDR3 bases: TGCAGTGGGGGTAGCACAGATACGCAGTATTTT.

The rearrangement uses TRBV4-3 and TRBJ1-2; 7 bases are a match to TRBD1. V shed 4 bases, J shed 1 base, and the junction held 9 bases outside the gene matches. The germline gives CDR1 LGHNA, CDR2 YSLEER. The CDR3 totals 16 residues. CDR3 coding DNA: TGCGCCAGCAGCCTGGAGGGGGCTGGAGGTAACTATGGCTACACCTTC. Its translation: CASSLEGAGGNYGYTF.

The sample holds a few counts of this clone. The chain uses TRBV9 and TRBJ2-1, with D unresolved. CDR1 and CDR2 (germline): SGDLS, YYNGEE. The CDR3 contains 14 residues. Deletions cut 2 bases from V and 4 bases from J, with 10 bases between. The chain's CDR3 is CASSVDLLYNEQFF. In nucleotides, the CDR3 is TGTGCCAGCAGCGTTGACCTATTATACAATGAGCAGTTCTTC.

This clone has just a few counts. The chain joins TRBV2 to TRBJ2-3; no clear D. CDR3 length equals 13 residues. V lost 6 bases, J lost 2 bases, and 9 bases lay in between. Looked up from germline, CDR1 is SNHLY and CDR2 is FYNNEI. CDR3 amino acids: CASRGSYTDTQYF. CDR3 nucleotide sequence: TGTGCCAGCAGGGGTAGTTACACAGATACGCAGTATTTT.

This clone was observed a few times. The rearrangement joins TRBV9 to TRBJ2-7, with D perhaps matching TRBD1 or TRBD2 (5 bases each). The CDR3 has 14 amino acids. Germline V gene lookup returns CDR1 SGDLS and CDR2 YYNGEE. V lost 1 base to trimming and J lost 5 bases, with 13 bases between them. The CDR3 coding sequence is TGTGCCAGCAGCGTAACCGGGACGGAAAACGAGCAGTACTTC. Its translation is CASSVTGTENEQYF.

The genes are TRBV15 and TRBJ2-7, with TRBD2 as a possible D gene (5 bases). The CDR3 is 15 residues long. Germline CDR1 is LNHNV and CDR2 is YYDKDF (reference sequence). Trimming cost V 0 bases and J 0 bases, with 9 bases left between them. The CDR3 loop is CATSRDRGFSYEQYF. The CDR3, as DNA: TGTGCCACCAGCAGAGATCGAGGGTTCTCCTACGAGCAGTACTTC. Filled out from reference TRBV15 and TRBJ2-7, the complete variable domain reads DAMVIQNPRYQVTQFGKPVTLSCSQTLNHNVMYWYQQKSSQAPKLLFHYYDKDFNNEADTPDNFQSRRPNTSFCFLDIRSPGLGDTAMYLCATSRDRGFSYEQYFGPGTRLTVT.

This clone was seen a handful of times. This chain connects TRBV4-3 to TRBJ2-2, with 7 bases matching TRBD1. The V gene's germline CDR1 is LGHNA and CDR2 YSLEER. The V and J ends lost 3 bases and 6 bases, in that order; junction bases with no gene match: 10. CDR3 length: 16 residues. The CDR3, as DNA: TGCGCCAGCAGCCAGTACCTTGGACAGGCGTCCGGGGAGCTGTTTTTT. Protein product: CASSQYLGQASGELFF.

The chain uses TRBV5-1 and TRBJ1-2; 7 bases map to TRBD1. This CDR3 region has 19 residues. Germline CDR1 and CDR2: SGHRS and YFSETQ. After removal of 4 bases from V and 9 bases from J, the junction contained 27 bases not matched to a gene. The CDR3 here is CASSSRQGLFQPSRGRYTF. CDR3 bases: TGCGCCAGCAGCAGCCGACAGGGTCTGTTCCAGCCCTCTCGGGGGCGCTACACCTTC. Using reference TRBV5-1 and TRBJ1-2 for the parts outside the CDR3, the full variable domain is KAGVTQTPRYLIKTRGQQVTLSCSPISGHRSVSWYQQTPGQGLQFLFEYFSETQRNKGNFPGRFSGRQFSNSRSEMNVSTLELGDSALYLCASSSRQGLFQPSRGRYTFGSGTRLTVV.

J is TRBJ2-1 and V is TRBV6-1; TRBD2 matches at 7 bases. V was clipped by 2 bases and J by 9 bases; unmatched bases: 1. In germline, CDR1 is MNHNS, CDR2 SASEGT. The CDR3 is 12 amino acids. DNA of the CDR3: TGTGCCAGCAGTGAATCTAGCGGTGAGCAGTTCTTC. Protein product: CASSESSGEQFF.

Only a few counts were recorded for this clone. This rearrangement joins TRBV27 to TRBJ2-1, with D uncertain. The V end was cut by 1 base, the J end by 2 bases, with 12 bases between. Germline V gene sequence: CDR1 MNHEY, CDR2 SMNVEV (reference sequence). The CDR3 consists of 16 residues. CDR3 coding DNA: TGTGCCAGCAGTTTATTGGGGATAAAGGCCTACAATGAGCAGTTCTTC. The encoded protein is CASSLLGIKAYNEQFF.

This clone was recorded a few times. The CDR3 bases are TGTGCCAGCAGCGCCGGGACAGCCGGCGTGGTAGACACCTTC. Protein product: CASSAGTAGVVDTF. This chain uses TRBV11-1 with TRBJ1-2, with 7 bases matching TRBD1. The CDR3 totals 14 residues. After removal of 5 bases from V and 12 bases from J, the junction contained 15 bases not matched to a gene. The V gene's germline CDR1 is SGHAT and CDR2 FQDESV (reference sequence).

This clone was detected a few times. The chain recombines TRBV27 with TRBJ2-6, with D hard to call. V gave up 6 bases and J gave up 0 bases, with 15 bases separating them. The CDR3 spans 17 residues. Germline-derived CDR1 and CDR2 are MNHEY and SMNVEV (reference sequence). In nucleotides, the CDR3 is TGTGCCAGCAGCCCTTCCCCGGGCCGCTCTGGGGCCAACGTCCTGACTTTC. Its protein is CASSPSPGRSGANVLTF.

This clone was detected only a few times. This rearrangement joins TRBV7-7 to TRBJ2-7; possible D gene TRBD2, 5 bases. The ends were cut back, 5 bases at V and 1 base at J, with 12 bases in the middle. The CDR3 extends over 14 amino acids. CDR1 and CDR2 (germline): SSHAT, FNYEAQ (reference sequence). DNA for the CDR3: TGTGCCAGCAGCCACTCCCCGGGGTCCTACGAGCAGTACTTC. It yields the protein CASSHSPGSYEQYF.

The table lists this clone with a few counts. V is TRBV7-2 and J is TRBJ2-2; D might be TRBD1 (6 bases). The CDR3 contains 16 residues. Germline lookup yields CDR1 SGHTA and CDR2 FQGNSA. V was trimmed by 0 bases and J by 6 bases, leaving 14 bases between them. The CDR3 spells CASSLAGTKKAGELFF. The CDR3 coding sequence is TGTGCCAGCAGCTTAGCCGGGACAAAAAAGGCCGGGGAGCTGTTTTTT.

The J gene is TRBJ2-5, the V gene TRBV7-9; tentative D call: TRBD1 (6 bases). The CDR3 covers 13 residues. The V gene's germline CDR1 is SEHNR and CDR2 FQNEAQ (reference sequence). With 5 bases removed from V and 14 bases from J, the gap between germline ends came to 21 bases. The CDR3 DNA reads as TGTGCCAGCAGCCCCGACGAGGTCCGGGACACATACTTC. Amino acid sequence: CASSPDEVRDTYF. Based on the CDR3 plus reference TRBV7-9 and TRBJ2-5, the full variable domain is DTGVSQNPRHKITKRGQNVTFRCDPISEHNRLYWYRQTLGQGPEFLTYFQNEAQLEKSRLLSDRFSAERPKGSFSTLEIQRTEQGDSAMYLCASSPDEVRDTYFGPGTRLLVL.

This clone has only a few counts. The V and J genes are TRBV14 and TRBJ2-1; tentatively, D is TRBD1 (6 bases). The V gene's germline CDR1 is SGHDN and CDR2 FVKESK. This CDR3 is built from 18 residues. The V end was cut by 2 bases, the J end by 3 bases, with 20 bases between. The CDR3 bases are TGTGCCAGCAGCCAATTCCCCCCCGGATGGGACAACTACAATGAGCAGTTCTTC. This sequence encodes CASSQFPPGWDNYNEQFF.